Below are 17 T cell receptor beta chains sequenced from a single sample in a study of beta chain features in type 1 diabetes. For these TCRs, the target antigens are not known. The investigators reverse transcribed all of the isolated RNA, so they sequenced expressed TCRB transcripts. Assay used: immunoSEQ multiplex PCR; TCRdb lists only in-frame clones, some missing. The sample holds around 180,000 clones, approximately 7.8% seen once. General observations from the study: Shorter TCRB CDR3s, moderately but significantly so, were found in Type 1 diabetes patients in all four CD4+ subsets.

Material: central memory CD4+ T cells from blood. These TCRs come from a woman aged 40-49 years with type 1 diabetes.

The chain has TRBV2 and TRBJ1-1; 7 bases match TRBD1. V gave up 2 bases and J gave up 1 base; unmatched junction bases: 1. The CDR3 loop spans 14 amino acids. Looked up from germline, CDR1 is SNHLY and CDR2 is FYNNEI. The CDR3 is CASSERGQNTEAFF. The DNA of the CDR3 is TGTGCCAGCAGTGAAAGGGGGCAGAACACTGAAGCTTTCTTT.

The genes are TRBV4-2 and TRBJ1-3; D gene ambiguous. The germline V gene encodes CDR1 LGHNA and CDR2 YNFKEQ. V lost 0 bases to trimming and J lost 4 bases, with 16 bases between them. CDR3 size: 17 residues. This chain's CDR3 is CASSQDPPGSYGNTIYF. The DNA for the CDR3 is TGTGCCAGCAGCCAAGATCCCCCAGGCAGTTACGGAAACACCATATATTTT.

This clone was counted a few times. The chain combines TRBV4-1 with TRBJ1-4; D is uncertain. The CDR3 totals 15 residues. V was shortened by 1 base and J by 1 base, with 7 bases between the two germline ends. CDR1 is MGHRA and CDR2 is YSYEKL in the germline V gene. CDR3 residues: CASSQVGETNEKLFF. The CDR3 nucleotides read TGCGCCAGCAGCCAAGTCGGGGAAACTAATGAAAAACTGTTTTTT.

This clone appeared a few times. The CDR3 loop is CASSQDRGARRNTEAFF. The DNA of the CDR3 is TGCGCCAGCAGCCAAGATAGAGGCGCGAGGAGAAACACTGAAGCTTTCTTT. The J gene is TRBJ1-1, the V gene TRBV4-3; D ambiguous. In germline, CDR1 is LGHNA, CDR2 YSLEER. The CDR3 extends over 17 amino acids. The V end was cut by 0 bases, the J end by 2 bases, with 16 bases between.

The CDR3 DNA sequence: TGTGCCAGTACCGACAAATCGGGGGGGGCGGATCAGCCCCAGCATTTT. This translates into CASTDKSGGADQPQHF. The genes are TRBV19 and TRBJ1-5; a possible D gene is TRBD1 (6 bases). CDR1 is LNHDA, CDR2 SQIVND, per germline (reference sequence). The CDR3 loop spans 16 amino acids. With 7 bases removed from V and 5 bases from J, the gap between germline ends came to 21 bases.

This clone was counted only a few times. The CDR3 sequence: CASSPAVSGNTIYF. For the CDR3, the DNA is TGTGCCAGCAGCCCCGCGGTCTCTGGAAACACCATATATTTT. The chain combines TRBV9 with TRBJ1-3; unclear D gene. The V end lost 4 bases, the J end lost 0 bases, and 8 bases lay between the germline ends. From germline, CDR1 is SGDLS and CDR2 YYNGEE. There are 14 residues in the CDR3.

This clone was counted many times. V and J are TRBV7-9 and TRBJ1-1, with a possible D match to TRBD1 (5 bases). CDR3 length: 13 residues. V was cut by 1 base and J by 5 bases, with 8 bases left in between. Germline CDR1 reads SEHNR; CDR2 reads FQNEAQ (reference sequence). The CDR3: CASSLGGGTEAFF. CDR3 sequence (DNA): TGTGCCAGCAGCTTAGGGGGGGGAACTGAAGCTTTCTTT. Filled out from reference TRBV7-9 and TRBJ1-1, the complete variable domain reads DTGVSQNPRHKITKRGQNVTFRCDPISEHNRLYWYRQTLGQGPEFLTYFQNEAQLEKSRLLSDRFSAERPKGSFSTLEIQRTEQGDSAMYLCASSLGGGTEAFFGQGTRLTVV.

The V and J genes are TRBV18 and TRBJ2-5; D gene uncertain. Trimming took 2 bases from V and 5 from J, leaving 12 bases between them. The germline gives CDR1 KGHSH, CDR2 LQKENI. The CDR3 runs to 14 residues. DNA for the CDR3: TGTGCCAGCTCACCAAGTCCGCGGAGCGAGACCCAGTACTTC. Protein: CASSPSPRSETQYF.

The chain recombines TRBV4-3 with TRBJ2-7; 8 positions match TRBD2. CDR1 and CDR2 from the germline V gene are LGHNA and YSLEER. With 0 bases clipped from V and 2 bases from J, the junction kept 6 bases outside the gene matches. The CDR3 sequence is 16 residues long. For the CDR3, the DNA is TGCGCCAGCAGCCAAGAGGCGTTAGCGGGACCCTACGAGCAGTACTTC. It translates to CASSQEALAGPYEQYF.

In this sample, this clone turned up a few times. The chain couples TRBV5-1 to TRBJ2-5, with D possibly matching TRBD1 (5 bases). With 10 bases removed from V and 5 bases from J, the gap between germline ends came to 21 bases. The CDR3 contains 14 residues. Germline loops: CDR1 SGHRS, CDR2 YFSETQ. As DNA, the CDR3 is TGCGCCCTCATGGGCAGGGCAAGCAGGGAGACCCAGTACTTC. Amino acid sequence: CALMGRASRETQYF. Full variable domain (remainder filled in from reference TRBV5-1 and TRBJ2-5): KAGVTQTPRYLIKTRGQQVTLSCSPISGHRSVSWYQQTPGQGLQFLFEYFSETQRNKGNFPGRFSGRQFSNSRSEMNVSTLELGDSALYLCALMGRASRETQYFGPGTRLLVL.

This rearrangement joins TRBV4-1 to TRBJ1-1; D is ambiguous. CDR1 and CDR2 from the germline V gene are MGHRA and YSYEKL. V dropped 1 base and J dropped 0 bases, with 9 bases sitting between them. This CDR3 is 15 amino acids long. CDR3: CASSQVGTVNTEAFF. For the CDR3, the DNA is TGCGCCAGCAGCCAAGTAGGAACAGTGAACACTGAAGCTTTCTTT.

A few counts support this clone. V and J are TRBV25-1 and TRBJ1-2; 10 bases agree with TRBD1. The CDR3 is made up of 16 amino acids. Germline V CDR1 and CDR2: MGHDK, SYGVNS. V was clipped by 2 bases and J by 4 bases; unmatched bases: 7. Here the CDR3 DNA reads TGTGCCAGCAGTGAACCCGGGACAGGGGAAGTCTATGGCTACACCTTC. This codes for CASSEPGTGEVYGYTF.

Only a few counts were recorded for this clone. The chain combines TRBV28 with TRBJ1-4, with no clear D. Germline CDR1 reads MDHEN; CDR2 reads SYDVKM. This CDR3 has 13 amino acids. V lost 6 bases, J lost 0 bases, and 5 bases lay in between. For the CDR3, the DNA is TGTGCCAGCAGGACAACAACTAATGAAAAACTGTTTTTT. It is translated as CASRTTTNEKLFF.

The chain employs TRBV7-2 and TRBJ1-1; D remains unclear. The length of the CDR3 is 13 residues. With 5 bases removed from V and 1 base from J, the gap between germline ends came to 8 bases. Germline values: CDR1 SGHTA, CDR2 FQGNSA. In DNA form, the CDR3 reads TGTGCCAGCAGCACAAACAGGAACACTGAAGCTTTCTTT. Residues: CASSTNRNTEAFF.

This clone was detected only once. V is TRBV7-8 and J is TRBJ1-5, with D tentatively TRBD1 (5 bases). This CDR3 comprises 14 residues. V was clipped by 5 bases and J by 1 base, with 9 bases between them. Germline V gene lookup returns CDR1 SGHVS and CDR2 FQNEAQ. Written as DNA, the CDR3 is TGTGCCAGCAGCCACGGGGGAAGCAATCAGCCCCAGCATTTT. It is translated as CASSHGGSNQPQHF. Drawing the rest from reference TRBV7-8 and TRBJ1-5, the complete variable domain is GAGVSQSPRYKVAKRGQDVALRCDPISGHVSLFWYQQALGQGPEFLTYFQNEAQLDKSGLPSDRFFAERPEGSVSTLKIQRTQQEDSAVYLCASSHGGSNQPQHFGDGTRLSIL.

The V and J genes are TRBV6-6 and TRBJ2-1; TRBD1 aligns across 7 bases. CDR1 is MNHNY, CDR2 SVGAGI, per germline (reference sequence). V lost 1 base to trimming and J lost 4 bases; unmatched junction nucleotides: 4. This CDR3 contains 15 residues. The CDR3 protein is CASSYLQGRYNEQFF. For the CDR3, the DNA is TGTGCCAGCAGTTACTTACAGGGGCGGTACAATGAGCAGTTCTTC.

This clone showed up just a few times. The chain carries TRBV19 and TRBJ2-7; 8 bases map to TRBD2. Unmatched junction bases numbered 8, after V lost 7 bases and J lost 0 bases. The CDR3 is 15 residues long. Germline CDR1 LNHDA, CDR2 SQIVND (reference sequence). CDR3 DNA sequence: TGTGCCAGTACTGTCGCCAGCGGGAGCTCCTACGAGCAGTACTTC. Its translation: CASTVASGSSYEQYF.